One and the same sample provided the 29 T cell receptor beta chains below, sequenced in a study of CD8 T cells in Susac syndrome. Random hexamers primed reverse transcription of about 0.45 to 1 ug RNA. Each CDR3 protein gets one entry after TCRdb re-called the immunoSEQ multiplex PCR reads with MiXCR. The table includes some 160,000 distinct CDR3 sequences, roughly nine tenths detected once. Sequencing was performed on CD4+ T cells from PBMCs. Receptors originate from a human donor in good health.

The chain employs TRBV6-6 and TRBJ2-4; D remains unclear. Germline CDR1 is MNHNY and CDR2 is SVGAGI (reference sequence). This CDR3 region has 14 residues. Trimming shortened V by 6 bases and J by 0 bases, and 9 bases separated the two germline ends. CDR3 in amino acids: CASSPPGAKNIQYF. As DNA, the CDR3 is TGTGCCAGCAGCCCCCCGGGAGCCAAAAACATTCAGTACTTC.

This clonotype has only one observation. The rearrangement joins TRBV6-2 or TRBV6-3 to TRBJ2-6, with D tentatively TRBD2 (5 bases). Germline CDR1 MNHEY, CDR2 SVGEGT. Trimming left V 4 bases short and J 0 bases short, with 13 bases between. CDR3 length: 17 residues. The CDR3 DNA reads TGTGCCAGCAGTTCCGACGCAGAGGGCTCTGGGGCCAACGTCCTGACTTTC. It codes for CASSSDAEGSGANVLTF.

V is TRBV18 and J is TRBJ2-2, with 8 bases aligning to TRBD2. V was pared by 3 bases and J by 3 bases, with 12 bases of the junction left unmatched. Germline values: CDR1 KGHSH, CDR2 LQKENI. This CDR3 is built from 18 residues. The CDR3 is CASSPRLAGGTDTGELFF. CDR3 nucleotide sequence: TGTGCCAGCTCACCCCGGTTGGCGGGAGGCACAGACACCGGGGAGCTGTTTTTT. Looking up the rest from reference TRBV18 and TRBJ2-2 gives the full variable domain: NAGVMQNPRHLVRRRGQEARLRCSPMKGHSHVYWYRQLPEEGLKFMVYLQKENIIDESGMPKERFSAEFPKEGPSILRIQQVVRGDSAAYFCASSPRLAGGTDTGELFFGEGSRLTVL.

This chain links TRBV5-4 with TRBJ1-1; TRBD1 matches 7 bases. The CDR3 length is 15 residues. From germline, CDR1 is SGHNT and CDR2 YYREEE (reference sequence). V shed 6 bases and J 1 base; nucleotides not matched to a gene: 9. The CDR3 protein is CASTVGGTENTEAFF. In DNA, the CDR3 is TGTGCCAGCACCGTGGGGGGGACAGAGAACACTGAAGCTTTCTTT.

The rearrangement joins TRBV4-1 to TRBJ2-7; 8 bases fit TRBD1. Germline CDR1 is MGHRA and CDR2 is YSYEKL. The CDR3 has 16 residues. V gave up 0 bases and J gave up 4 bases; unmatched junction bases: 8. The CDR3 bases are TGCGCCAGCAGCCAAGATCCTGGGGACAGGTCATACGAGCAGTACTTC. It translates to CASSQDPGDRSYEQYF.

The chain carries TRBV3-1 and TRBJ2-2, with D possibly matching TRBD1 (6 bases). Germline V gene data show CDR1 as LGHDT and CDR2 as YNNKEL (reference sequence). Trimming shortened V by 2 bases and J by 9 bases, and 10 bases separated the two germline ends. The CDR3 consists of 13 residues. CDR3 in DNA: TGTGCCAGCAGCCAAACAGGGACCCGGGAGCTGTTTTTT. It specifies CASSQTGTRELFF.

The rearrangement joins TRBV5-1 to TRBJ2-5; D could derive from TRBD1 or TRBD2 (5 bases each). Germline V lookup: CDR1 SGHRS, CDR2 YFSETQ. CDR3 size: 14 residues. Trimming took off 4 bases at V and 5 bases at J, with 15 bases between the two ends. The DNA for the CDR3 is TGCGCCAGCAGCCTGGGACGAACGGGTGAGACCCAGTACTTC. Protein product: CASSLGRTGETQYF.

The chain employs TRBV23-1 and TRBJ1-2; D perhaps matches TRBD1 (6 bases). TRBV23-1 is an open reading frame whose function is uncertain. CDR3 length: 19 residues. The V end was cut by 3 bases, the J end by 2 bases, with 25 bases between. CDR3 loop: CASSHPCRGAVCENYGYTF. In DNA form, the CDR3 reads TGCGCCAGCAGTCATCCCTGTCGGGGGGCGGTGTGTGAGAACTATGGCTACACCTTC.

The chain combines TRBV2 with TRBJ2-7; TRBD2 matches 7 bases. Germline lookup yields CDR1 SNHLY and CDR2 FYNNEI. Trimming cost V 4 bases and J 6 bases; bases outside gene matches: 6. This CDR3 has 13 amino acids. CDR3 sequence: CASSARLAGEQYF. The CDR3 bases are TGTGCCAGCAGTGCGAGACTAGCTGGCGAGCAGTACTTC.

The CDR3 nucleotides are TGTGCCAGCAGTGAATCTCTGGGTAGAGGGAGGAATGAGCAGTTCTTC. It specifies CASSESLGRGRNEQFF. The chain employs TRBV25-1 and TRBJ2-1, with D possibly TRBD2 on 6 matching bases. The CDR3 covers 16 residues. Germline loops: CDR1 MGHDK, CDR2 SYGVNS. Trimming took 1 base from V and 7 from J, leaving 17 bases between them.

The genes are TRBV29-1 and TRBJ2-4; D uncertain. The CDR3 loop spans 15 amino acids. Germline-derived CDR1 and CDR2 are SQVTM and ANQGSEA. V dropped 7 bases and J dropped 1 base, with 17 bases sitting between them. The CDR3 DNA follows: TGCAGCGCTTCCGGGCGGCTCGCTGCCAAAAACATTCAGTACTTC. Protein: CSASGRLAAKNIQYF.

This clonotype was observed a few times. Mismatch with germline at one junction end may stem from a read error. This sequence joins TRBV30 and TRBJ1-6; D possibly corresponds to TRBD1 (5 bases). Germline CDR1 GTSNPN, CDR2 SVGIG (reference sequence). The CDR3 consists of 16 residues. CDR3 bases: TGTGCCTGGAGTACCCCTAGTGGGGGGGGGTATTCCCCCCTCCACTTT. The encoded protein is CAWSTPSGGGYSPLHF.

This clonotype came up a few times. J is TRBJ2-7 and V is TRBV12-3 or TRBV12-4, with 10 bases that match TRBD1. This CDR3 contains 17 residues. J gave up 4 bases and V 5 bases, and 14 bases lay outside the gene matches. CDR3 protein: CASSEIRWDRGIYEQYF. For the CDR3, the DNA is TGTGCCAGCAGTGAAATCCGTTGGGACAGGGGCATATACGAGCAGTACTTC.

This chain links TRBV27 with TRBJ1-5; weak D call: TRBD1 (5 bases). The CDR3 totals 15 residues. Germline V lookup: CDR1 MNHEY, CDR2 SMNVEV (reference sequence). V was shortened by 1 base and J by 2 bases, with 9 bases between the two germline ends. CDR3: CASSLYTGGNQPQHF. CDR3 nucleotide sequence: TGTGCCAGCAGTTTATATACAGGCGGCAATCAGCCCCAGCATTTT.

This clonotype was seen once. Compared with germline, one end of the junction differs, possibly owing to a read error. In DNA form, the CDR3 reads TGTGCCAGCAGCTCGACTAGCGGTGCCCAAGGGACCCAGTACTTC. Protein: CASSSTSGAQGTQYF. The rearrangement joins TRBV11-3 to TRBJ2-5; TRBD2 aligns across 9 bases. Per the germline V gene, CDR1 is SGHNT and CDR2 is YENEEA. The CDR3 has 15 residues.

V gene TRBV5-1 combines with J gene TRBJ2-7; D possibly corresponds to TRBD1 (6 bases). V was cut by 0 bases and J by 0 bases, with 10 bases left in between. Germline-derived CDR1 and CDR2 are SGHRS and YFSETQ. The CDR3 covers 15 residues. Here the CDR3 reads CASSLAGTISYEQYF. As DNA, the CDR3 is TGCGCCAGCAGCTTGGCCGGGACAATCTCCTACGAGCAGTACTTC.

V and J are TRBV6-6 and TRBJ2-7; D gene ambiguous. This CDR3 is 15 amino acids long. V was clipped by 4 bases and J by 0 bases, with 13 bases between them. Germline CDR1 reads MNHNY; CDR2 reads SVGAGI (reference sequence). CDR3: CASSSPTETSYEQYF. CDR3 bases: TGTGCCAGCAGTTCCCCGACTGAAACCTCCTACGAGCAGTACTTC.

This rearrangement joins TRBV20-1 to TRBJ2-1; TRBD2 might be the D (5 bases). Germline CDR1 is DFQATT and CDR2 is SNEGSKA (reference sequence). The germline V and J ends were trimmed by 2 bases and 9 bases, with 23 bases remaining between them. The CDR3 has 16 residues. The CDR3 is CSARPLAIPRVSEQFF. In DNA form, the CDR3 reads TGCAGTGCTAGACCCCTAGCCATACCTAGGGTCTCTGAGCAGTTCTTC.

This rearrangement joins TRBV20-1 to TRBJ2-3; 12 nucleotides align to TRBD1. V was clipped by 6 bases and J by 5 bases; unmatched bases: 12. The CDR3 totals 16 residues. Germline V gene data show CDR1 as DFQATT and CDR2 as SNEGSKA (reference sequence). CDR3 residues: CSALGGQGAGKDTQYF. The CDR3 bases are TGCAGTGCCTTAGGGGGACAGGGGGCCGGTAAAGATACGCAGTATTTT.

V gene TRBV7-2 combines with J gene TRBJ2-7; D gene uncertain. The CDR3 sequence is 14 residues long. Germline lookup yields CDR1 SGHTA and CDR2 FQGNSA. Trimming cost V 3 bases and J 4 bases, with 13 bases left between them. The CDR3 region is CASSFVPNSYEQYF. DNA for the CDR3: TGTGCCAGCAGCTTCGTCCCGAATTCGTACGAGCAGTACTTC.

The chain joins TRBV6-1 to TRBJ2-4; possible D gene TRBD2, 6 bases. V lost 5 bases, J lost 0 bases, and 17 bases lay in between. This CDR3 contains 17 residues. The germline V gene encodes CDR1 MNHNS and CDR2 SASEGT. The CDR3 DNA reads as TGTGCCAGCAGTCCCGGAGGGTCTTTCTTAGCCAAAAACATTCAGTACTTC. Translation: CASSPGGSFLAKNIQYF.

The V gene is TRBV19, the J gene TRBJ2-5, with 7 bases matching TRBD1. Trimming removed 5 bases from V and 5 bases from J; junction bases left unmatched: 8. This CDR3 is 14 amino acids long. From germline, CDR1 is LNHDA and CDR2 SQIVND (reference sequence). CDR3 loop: CASSRQGTLETQYF. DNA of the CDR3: TGTGCCAGTAGTCGACAGGGAACGCTTGAGACCCAGTACTTC.

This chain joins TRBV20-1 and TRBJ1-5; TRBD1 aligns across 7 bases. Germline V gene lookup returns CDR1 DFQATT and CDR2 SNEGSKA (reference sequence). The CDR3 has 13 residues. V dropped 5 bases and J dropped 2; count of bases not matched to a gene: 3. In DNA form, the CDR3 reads TGCAGTGCTCAGACAGGGCGCAATCAGCCCCAGCATTTT. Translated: CSAQTGRNQPQHF.

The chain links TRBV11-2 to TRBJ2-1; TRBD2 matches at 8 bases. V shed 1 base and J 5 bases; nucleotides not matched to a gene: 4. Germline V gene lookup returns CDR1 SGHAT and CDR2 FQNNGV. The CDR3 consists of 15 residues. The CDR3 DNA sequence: TGTGCCAGCAGCTTAGGACTAGCGACCAACAATGAGCAGTTCTTC. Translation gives CASSLGLATNNEQFF.

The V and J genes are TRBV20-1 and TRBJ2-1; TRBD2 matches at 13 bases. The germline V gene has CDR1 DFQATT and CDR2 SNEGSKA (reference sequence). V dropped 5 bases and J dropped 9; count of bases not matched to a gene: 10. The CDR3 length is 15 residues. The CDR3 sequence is CSACTSGGVGGEQFF. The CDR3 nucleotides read TGCAGTGCTTGTACTAGCGGGGGGGTAGGGGGTGAGCAGTTCTTC.

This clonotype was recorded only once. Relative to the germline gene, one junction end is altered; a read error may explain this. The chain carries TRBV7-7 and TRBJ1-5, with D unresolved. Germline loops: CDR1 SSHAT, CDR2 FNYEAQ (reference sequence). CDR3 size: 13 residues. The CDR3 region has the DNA TGTGCTAGCAGCTCCCAATGGGGTCAGCCCCAGCATTTT. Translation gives CASSSQWGQPQHF.

CDR3 region: CASSFPWVWARNTGELFF. In nucleotides, the CDR3 is TGCGCCAGCAGCTTTCCTTGGGTCTGGGCGCGGAACACCGGGGAGCTGTTTTTT. The chain uses TRBV5-1 and TRBJ2-2; no firm D call. V was trimmed by 2 bases and J by 1 base, leaving 18 bases between them. This CDR3 region has 18 residues. CDR1 is SGHRS, CDR2 YFSETQ, per germline.

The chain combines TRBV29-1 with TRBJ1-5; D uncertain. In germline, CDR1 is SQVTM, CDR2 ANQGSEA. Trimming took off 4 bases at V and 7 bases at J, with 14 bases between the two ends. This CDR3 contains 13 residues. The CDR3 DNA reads TGCAGCGTTGTCCACGGGGTAGGGCAGCCCCAGCATTTT. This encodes CSVVHGVGQPQHF.

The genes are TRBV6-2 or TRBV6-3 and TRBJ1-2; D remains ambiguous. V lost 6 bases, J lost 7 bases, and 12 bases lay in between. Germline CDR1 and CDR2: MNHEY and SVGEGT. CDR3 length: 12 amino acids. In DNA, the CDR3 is TGTGCCAGCAGCAAGACTGCAGGTGGCTACACCTTC. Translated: CASSKTAGGYTF.